This paragraph covers one TCR beta chain sequence. The data were obtained in a study of blood T cell repertoires in COVID-19. Looking at the study overall: The United States, Italy and Spain were the sources of the acute and convalescent COVID-19 samples. In each case, the material was cDNA or gDNA derived from T cells, B-cell-depleted T cells, or PBMCs.

The CDR3 has 15 residues. Per the germline V gene, CDR1 is MNHEY and CDR2 is SVGEGT. V gave up 3 bases and J gave up 2 bases, with 11 bases separating them. Per the study methods: Nucleated cell number was recorded as an estimate derived from reference gene primer amplification. Libraries were prepared by immunoSEQ multiplex PCR; TCRdb keeps only in-frame clonotypes and omits some of them. V, J and clone size were drawn from that table, and D and trimming were deduced from the DNA. The sample yields approximately 300,000 clones, around 90% seen once. This receptor was obtained from a woman aged 45-59 years who had recovered from COVID-19. This chain links TRBV6-2 or TRBV6-3 with TRBJ2-1; a weak D match, TRBD2 (5 bases). Sequenced: peripheral blood. CDR3 DNA: TGTGCCAGCAGTTATGGAAGCGGTCCCTACAATGAGCAGTTCTTC. The encoded protein is CASSYGSGPYNEQFF.